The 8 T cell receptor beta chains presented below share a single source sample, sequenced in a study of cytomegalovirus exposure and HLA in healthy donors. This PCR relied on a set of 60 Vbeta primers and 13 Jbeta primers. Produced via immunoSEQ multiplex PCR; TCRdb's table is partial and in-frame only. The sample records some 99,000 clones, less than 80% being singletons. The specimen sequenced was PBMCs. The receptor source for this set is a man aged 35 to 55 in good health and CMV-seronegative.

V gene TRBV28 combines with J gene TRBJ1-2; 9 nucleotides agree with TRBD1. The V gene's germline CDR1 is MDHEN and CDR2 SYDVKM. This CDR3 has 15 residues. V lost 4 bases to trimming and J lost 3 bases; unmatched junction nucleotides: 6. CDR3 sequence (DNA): TGTGCCAGCAGTTCTCACAGGGGGCAGCACTATGGCTACACCTTC. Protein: CASSSHRGQHYGYTF.

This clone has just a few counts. The CDR3 nucleotides read TGTGCCAGCAGTACAGGGGGATTTGATACGCAGTATTTT. This sequence encodes CASSTGGFDTQYF. The rearrangement links TRBV28 to TRBJ2-3; 8 nucleotides agree with TRBD1. J gave up 6 bases and V 5 bases, and 4 bases lay outside the gene matches. The CDR3 is made up of 13 amino acids. Germline loops: CDR1 MDHEN, CDR2 SYDVKM. The entire variable domain, with the rest obtained from reference TRBV28 and TRBJ2-3, is as follows: DVKVTQSSRYLVKRTGEKVFLECVQDMDHENMFWYRQDPGLGLRLIYFSYDVKMKEKGDIPEGYSVSREKKERFSLILESASTNQTSMYLCASSTGGFDTQYFGPGTRLTVL.

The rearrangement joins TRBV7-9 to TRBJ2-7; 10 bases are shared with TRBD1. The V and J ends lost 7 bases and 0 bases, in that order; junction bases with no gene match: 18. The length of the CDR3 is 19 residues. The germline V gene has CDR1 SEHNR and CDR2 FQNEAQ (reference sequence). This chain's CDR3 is CASTTAPGQGTLSSYEQYF. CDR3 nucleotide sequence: TGTGCCAGCACCACGGCTCCGGGACAGGGGACCCTGAGCTCCTACGAGCAGTACTTC.

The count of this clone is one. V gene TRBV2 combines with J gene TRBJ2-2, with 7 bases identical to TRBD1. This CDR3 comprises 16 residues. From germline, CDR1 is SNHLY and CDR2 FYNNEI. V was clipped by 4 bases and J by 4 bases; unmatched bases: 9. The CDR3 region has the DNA TGTGCCAGCAGTGCCGGGACAGCCCTGAGCACCGGGGAGCTGTTTTTT. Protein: CASSAGTALSTGELFF.

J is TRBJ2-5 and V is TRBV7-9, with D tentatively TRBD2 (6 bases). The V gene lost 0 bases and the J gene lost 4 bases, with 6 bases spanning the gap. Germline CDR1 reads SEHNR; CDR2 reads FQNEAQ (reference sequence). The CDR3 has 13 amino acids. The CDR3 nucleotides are TGTGCCAGCAGCTTAGCGGGGGGAGAGACCCAGTACTTC. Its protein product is CASSLAGGETQYF.

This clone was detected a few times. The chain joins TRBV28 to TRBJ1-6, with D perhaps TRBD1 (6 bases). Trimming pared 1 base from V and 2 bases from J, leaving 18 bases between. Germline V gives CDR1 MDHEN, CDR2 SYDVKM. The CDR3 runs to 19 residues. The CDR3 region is CASSLYGLQGFPYNSPLHF. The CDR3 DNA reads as TGTGCCAGCAGTTTATACGGATTACAGGGTTTCCCCTATAATTCACCCCTCCACTTT.

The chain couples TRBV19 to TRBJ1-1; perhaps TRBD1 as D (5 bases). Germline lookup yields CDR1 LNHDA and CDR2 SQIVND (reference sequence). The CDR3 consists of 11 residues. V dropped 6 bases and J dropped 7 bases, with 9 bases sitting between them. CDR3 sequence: CASRRTLEAFF. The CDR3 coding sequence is TGTGCCAGTAGGAGGACACTTGAAGCTTTCTTT.

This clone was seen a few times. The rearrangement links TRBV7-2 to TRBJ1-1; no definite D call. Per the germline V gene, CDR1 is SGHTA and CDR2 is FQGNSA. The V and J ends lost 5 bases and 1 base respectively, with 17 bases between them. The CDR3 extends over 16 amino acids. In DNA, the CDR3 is TGTGCCAGCAGCCCCCAAGAGGGAGGAGGGAACACTGAAGCTTTCTTT. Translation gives CASSPQEGGGNTEAFF.